Listed below are T cell receptor beta chains from one sample, sequenced in a study of somatic mutations in cytotoxic T cells in rheumatoid arthritis. Sequenced by immunoSEQ multiplex PCR; TCRdb stores in-frame clones only, minus some. The sample gives more than 25,000 clones, 82% of which show up once; over 5% is in the top ten. What was sequenced was CD8+ T cells sorted from blood. The receptors originated from a man over 45 in good health. Both conserved end residues are part of each CDR3. D genes are given only for firm matches. The size entry is marked missing in some rows and otherwise reads once, few, many or a size class.

TRBV4-1,NA,NA,TRBJ2-5,TGCGCCAGCAGCCAAGAGAACAGGGGAGGGGAGACCCAGTACTTC,CASSQENRGGETQYF
TRBV5-6,NA,NA,TRBJ1-4,TGTGCCAGCAGCTTGGTGGGGGCTGATGAAAAACTGTTTTTT,CASSLVGADEKLFF
TRBV11-2,NA,NA,TRBJ2-7,TGTGCCAGCAGCTCCAACTACAGGAGGGAGGTGTACGAGCAGTACTTC,CASSSNYRREVYEQYF
TRBV9,NA,NA,TRBJ2-1,TGTGCCAGCAGCGTCGACAATGAGCAGTTCTTC,CASSVDNEQFF
TRBV6-5,NA,NA,TRBJ2-3,TGTGCCAGCAGTTGGGCAGATACGCAGTATTTT,CASSWADTQYF
TRBV27,NA,TRBD2,TRBJ2-7,TGTGCCAGCAGCCCGGGACTAGCGGGAGTTGAGCAGTACTTC,CASSPGLAGVEQYF
TRBV6-5,NA,NA,TRBJ2-2,TGTGCCAGCAGCCCGAACACCGGGGAGCTGTTTTTT,CASSPNTGELFF
TRBV4-2,NA,NA,TRBJ2-7,TGTGCCAGCAGCCAGGCCGGGACTTCACCCTACGAGCAGTACTTC,CASSQAGTSPYEQYF
TRBV7-6,NA,TRBD2,TRBJ2-1,TGTGCCAGCAGCTTAGGGCCCATGGGACTAGCGGGCAATGAGCAGTTCTTC,CASSLGPMGLAGNEQFF
TRBV27,few,TRBD1,TRBJ1-5,TGTGCCAGCAGTTCAGGGGGTCGGCAGCCCCAGCATTTT,CASSSGGRQPQHF
TRBV4-1,NA,TRBD1,TRBJ1-2,TGCGCCAGCAGACCCGGGACAGGGGAACACTATGGCTACACCTTC,CASRPGTGEHYGYTF